This TCR beta chain is from a study of OX40 agonist ivuxolimab in advanced cancers. About the full investigation: Ivuxolimab, which targeted the costimulatory receptor OX40 (CD134), was an agonistic, fully human IgG2 monoclonal antibody. In the dose-escalation cohort, roughly 80% of patients were male, and the mean age was around 60 years, with a range of 23 to 79. Of the approximately 54 dose-escalation patients, hepatocellular carcinoma was present in about 20, melanoma in roughly 15, renal cell carcinoma in 9 and head and neck cancer in 9. The paper covers the monotherapy dose-escalation part of the phase I ivuxolimab trial, which included N of about 51 patients. Peripheral TCRbeta sequencing aimed to test whether ivuxolimab altered TCR sequence diversity and caused clonal T-cell expansion. Prior anti-PD-1, anti-PD-L1 or anti-CTLA-4 therapy was permitted, and approximately 42% of dose-escalation patients had received checkpoint inhibitors. Intravenous ivuxolimab was administered to patients every 2 weeks at six dose levels: 0.01, 0.1, 0.3, 1.5, 3 and 10 mg/kg. Three dose-escalation patients achieved partial responses, one with hepatocellular carcinoma and two with cutaneous melanoma. The study at large found these results: The antigen specificity of the peripheral T cells that underwent clonal expansion was not determined. On average, CD8+ T cells showed more expanded clones than CD4+ T cells after ivuxolimab. Partial responders in the 0.1-3.0 mg/kg groups had among the lowest normalized peripheral clonal expansion, especially among CD8+ T cells. At doses from 0.1 to 3.0 mg/kg, clonal expansion was seen in both CD4+ and CD8+ blood T cells between baseline and week 6. Low levels of normalized T-cell clonal expansion were also seen in some patients who did not respond.

The CDR3 has 14 amino acids, counting the end cysteine and phenylalanine. CDR3 DNA only is kept here, 42 bases in frame from base 1. Trimming costs V 0 bases and J 2 bases, and their ends lie 7 bases apart. From the germline V gene, CDR1 is SGHTS and CDR2 is YDEGEE. Genomic DNA was extracted from sorted cells for sequencing of the TCRbeta CDR3 region. TCRbeta CDR3 regions were sequenced using the immunoSEQ Assay. In its TCRdb copy, this immuneACCESS table keeps in-frame sequences only and misses some clones. Where compared with another copy, unresolved V genes explain less than half of these, and the others have no known cause. The table for this sample lists about 24,000 clones; 75% to 90% of them were counted only once. The ten largest clonotypes hold 9.5% to 10% of the sample. This clone came up a few times. Its antigen remains undetermined. The input lacks base qualities; no much larger clone sits a single base away.

Patients with a history of autoimmune disease or receiving systemic immunosuppression were excluded from the trial. Peripheral blood for TCR sequencing was collected from all dose cohorts at baseline, on cycle 4 day 1, and on cycle 7 day 1. The samples were drawn from a first-in-human, open-label, multicenter phase I dose-escalation trial of ivuxolimab. The trial enrolled adults with locally advanced or metastatic head and neck squamous cell, hepatocellular, melanoma or renal cell carcinoma. Before TCR sequencing, CD4+ and CD8+ T cells were separately sorted from peripheral blood. The receptor was derived from an adult with an advanced solid tumor such as melanoma, head and neck, liver or kidney cancer. The sequences come from CD4+ or CD8+ T cells sorted from blood, collected in a trial of the OX40 agonist ivuxolimab. The rearranged segments are TRBV5-8 and TRBJ2-3; the D gene is unclear. The base sequence is TGTGCCAGCAGCTTGGAACGGACCACAGATACGCAGTATTTT. The translation is CASSLERTTDTQYF.